Here is one T cell receptor beta chain with its context. The germline CDR1 and CDR2 sequences are ENHRY and SYGVKD. Trimming took off 0 bases at V and 0 bases at J, with 6 bases between the two ends. The CDR3 spans 15 residues. This entry comes from a study of blood T cell repertoires in COVID-19. About the research overall: T cells, B-cell-depleted T cells, or PBMCs supplied cDNA or gDNA.

Source study methods: Estimation of nucleated cell counts relied on the amplification of reference gene primers. Repertoires were generated with immunoSEQ multiplex PCR, while TCRdb's copy carries only in-frame clones and drops some. That table furnishes V, J and clone size, whereas the DNA furnished D and trimming. The data hold roughly 50,000 clones, with 80% to 85% observed a single time. The sample consisted of peripheral blood. This chain joins TRBV10-3 and TRBJ1-3, with D possibly TRBD1 on 6 matching bases. This clonotype was sampled from a man aged 45-65 years with acute or convalescent COVID-19. The chain's CDR3 is CAISESDSSGNTIYF. CDR3 nucleotide sequence: TGTGCCATCAGTGAGTCGGACAGCTCTGGAAACACCATATATTTT.